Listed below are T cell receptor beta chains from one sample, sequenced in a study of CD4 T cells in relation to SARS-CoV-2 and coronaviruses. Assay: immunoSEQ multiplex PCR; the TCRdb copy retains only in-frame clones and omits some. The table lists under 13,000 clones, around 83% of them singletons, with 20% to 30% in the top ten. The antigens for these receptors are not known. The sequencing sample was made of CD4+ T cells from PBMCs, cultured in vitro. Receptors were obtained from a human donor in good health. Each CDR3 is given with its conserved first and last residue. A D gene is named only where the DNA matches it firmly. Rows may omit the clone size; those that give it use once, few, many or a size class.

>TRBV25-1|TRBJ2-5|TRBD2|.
TGTGCCAGCAGTGAGGGGGGGGTCCAAGAGACCCAGTACTTC
CASSEGGVQETQYF
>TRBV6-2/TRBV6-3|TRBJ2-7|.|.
TGTGCCAGCAGGCCTCGTGGCACCAGCTCCTACGAGCAGTACTTC
CASRPRGTSSYEQYF
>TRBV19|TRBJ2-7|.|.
TGTGCCAGTAGTATACAGGTCTCCTACGAGCAGTACTTC
CASSIQVSYEQYF
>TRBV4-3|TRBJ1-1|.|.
TGCGCCAGCAGCGCCAGGGGCGGGGGGAACACTGAAGCTTTCTTT
CASSARGGGNTEAFF
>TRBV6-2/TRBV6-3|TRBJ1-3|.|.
TGTGCCAGCAGTTACTATACAGGGACCTCTGGAAACACCATATATTTT
CASSYYTGTSGNTIYF
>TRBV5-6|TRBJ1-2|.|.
TGTGCCAGCAGCTGGGGAGTTGAAAACTATGGCTACACCTTC
CASSWGVENYGYTF
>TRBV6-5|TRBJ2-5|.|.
TGTGCCAGCGTGGAGGTGGAGACCCAGTACTTC
CASVEVETQYF
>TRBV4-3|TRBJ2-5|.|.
TGCGCCAGCAGCCAAGAGGCCTGGAACCAAGAGACCCAGTACTTC
CASSQEAWNQETQYF
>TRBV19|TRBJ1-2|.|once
TGTGCCAGTAACCGGGGGCTAGAGAACTCTGGCTACACCTTC
CASNRGLENSGYTF
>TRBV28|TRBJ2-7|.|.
TGTGCCAGCAGTCCGCTAGATAATCCCCACGAGCAGTACTTC
CASSPLDNPHEQYF
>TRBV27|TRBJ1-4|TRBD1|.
TGTGCCAGCAGTCCAATGGACAGGCCCGGTCGAAATGAAAAACTGTTTTTT
CASSPMDRPGRNEKLFF
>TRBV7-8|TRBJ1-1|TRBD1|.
TGTGCCAGCAGCTTTAACAGGGGGTCGGGCACTGAAGCTTTCTTT
CASSFNRGSGTEAFF
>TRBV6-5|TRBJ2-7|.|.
TGTGCCAGCAGCGCAGGGGCCTTCTCCTACGAGCAGTACTTC
CASSAGAFSYEQYF
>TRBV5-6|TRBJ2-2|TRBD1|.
TGTGCCAGCAGCTCAACCCAGATCAGGGGGACCGGGGAGCTGTTTTTT
CASSSTQIRGTGELFF
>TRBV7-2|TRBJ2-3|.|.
TGTGCCAGCAGCTTAGGGCGGGGCAATACGCAGTATTTT
CASSLGRGNTQYF
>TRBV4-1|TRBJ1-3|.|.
TGCGCCAGCAGCCAACCGGGCATCAGGAACACCATATATTTT
CASSQPGIRNTIYF
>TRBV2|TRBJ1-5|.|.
TGTGCCAGCAATACAGGGAGGCGCAATCAGCCCCAGCATTTT
CASNTGRRNQPQHF
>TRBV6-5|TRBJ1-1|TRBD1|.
TGTGCCAGCAGTTATCGGGACAGCAACACTGAAGCTTTCTTT
CASSYRDSNTEAFF
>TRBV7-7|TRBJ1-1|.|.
TGTGCTAGCAGCCCGGGACCGACTTTGAACACTGAAGCTTTCTTT
CASSPGPTLNTEAFF
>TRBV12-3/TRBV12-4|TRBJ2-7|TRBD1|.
TGTGCCAGCACCGGGACAGGGGTCTACGAGCAGTACTTC
CASTGTGVYEQYF
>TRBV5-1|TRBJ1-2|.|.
TGCGCCAGCAGCTATTCCGGGACAACAACCTCTAACTATGGCTACACCTTC
CASSYSGTTTSNYGYTF
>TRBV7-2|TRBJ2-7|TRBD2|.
TGTGCCAGCAGCTCCCACCGGGGGGGGGCCTACGAGCAGTACTTC
CASSSHRGGAYEQYF
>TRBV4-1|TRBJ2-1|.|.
TGCGCCAGCAGCCAATCCACAGGACGGGATGAGCAGTTCTTC
CASSQSTGRDEQFF
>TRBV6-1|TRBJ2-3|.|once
TGTGCCAGCAGTGAATTATTAGGGCAGGGGATAGATACGCAGTATTTT
CASSELLGQGIDTQYF
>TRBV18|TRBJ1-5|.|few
TGTGCCAGCTCACTTCCCAATCAGCCCCAGCATTTT
CASSLPNQPQHF
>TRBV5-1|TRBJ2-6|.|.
TGCGCCAGCAGCGCCGGACAGTGGGCCAACGTCCTGACTTTC
CASSAGQWANVLTF
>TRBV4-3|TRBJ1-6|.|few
TGCGCCAGCAGCCAAGCTGCAGGGGTTGCTTCACCCCTCCACTTT
CASSQAAGVASPLHF
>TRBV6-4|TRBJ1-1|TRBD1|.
TGTGCCAGTCGGGACAGTTATATGAACACTGAAGCTTTCTTT
CASRDSYMNTEAFF
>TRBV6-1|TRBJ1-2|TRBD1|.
TGTGCCAGCAGTGAAGGACTTCAGGGGGCTTTTGGCTACACCTTC
CASSEGLQGAFGYTF
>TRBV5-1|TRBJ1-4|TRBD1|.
TGCGCCAGCAGCCCGGCGGCAGGGGGCGATGAAAAACTGTTTTTT
CASSPAAGGDEKLFF
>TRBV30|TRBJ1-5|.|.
TGTGCCTGGAGTGGGGGGGTTGGGCAGCCCCAGCATTTT
CAWSGGVGQPQHF
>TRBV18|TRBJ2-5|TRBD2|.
TGTGCCAGCTCACCAGGGTTAGCGGGGGGAGAAGAGACCCAGTACTTC
CASSPGLAGGEETQYF
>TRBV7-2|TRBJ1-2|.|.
TGTGCCAGCAGCCTAGCAGGAAACTATGGCTACACCTTC
CASSLAGNYGYTF
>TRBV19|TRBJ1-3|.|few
TGTGCCAGTAGTCCACGTTCAGGTCCTCCTTATCGAAACACCATATATTTT
CASSPRSGPPYRNTIYF
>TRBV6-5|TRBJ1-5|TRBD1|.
TGTGCCTGCCGACACCCAGGGGGCGCGGGTCAGCCCCAGCATTTT
CACRHPGGAGQPQHF
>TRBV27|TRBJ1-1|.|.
TGTGCCAGCAGTTTATTTGGTTCTTTGGGGGGCGAGGAGACTGAAGCTTTCTTT
CASSLFGSLGGEETEAFF
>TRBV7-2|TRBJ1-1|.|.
TGTGCCAGCAGCTCGACAGTGGGGACTGAAGCTTTCTTT
CASSSTVGTEAFF
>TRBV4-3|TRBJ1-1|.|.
TGCGCCAGCAGGGAAGAGAGGGGATCCTTGAACACTGAAGCTTTCTTT
CASREERGSLNTEAFF
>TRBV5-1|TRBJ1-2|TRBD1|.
TGCGCCAGCAGCGCGGGTACGGGACAGGGGGCAAGTGGCTACACCTTC
CASSAGTGQGASGYTF
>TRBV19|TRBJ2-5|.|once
TGTGCCAGTAGTATCAGCGGGTTCCCTACGATAGAGACCCAGTACTTC
CASSISGFPTIETQYF
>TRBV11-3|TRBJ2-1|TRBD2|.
TGTGCCAGCAGCTTTGAACTAGCGGATTACAATGAGCAGTTCTTC
CASSFELADYNEQFF
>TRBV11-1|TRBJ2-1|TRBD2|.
TGTGCCAGCAGCTTAATGGCGGGAGGGCCCTACAATGAGCAGTTCTTC
CASSLMAGGPYNEQFF
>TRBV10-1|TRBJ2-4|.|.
TGCGCCAGCAGTGAGTCCGGTGGAGGGCCGGACATTCAGTACTTC
CASSESGGGPDIQYF
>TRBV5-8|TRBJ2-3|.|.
TGTGCCAGTAACAGCCGCCGCACAGATACGCAGTATTTT
CASNSRRTDTQYF
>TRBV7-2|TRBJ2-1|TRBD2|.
TGTGCCAGCAGCTGGACTAGCGGGAGACATGAGCAGTTCTTC
CASSWTSGRHEQFF
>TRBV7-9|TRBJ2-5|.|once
TGTGCCAGCAGCTTAGATGCGGGGTCCCAGTACTTC
CASSLDAGSQYF
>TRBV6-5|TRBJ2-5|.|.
TGTGCCAGCAGTCCAACGGGGATGTACGAGACCCAGTACTTC
CASSPTGMYETQYF
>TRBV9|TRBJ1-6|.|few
TGTGCCAGCAGCGTCCGGACGGGAGAGGGCAATTCACCCCTCCACTTT
CASSVRTGEGNSPLHF
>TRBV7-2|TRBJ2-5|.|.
TGTGCCAGCAGCCCGGATCGGGCACAAGAGACCCAGTACTTC
CASSPDRAQETQYF
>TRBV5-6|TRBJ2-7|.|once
TGTGCCAGCAGCAGCACAGGGAGGTACGAGCAGTACTTC
CASSSTGRYEQYF
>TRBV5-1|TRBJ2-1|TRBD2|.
TGCGCCAGCAGTTTTACGGGGGGTCAGAGGAGATCCTACAATGAGCAGTTCTTC
CASSFTGGQRRSYNEQFF
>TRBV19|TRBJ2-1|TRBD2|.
TGTGCCACCTCCGGGACTAGTAATAAGGAGCAGTTCTTC
CATSGTSNKEQFF
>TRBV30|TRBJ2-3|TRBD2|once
TGTGCCTGGCCGCGAGGACCTAGCGGGAGTAGTGTAGATACGCAGTATTTT
CAWPRGPSGSSVDTQYF
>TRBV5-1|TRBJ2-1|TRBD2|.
TGCGCCAGCAGCTTGGGGGTTAGCGGGAGTGGAGAGCAGTTCTTC
CASSLGVSGSGEQFF
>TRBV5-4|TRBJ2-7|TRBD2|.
TGTGCCAGCAGCTCCTCGGGGGGTTATGGGTACGAGCAGTACTTC
CASSSSGGYGYEQYF